The present entry profiles one T cell receptor (beta chain) with its context. Its specificity is not known. Uncontrolled infection, other autoimmune disease, pregnancy or lactation excluded patients. Around 10 ml of fresh peripheral blood supplied the PBMCs. The CDR3 has 17 amino acids. V was shortened by 3 bases and J by 4 bases, with 20 bases between the two germline ends. Germline CDR1 and CDR2: SEHNR and FQNEAQ (reference sequence). This sample was taken from a study of T cells in Graves' hyperthyroidism and ophthalmopathy. Study findings and constraints: Peripheral blood also featured most of the thyroid clonotypes expanded above 0.001.

Researchers amplified the TCR beta CDR3 regions from RNA transcripts. Using the HTBI primer set, a first-round RT-PCR was run on the TCR CDR3. TCRdb ran MiXCR on the multiplex PCR reads and lists one entry per CDR3 protein. The repertoire has hundreds of thousands of distinct CDR3 sequences, 16% of them found once; the top ten carry approximately 20%. Sequencing input: blood. This TCR came from a young woman with Graves' hyperthyroidism. This rearrangement joins TRBV7-9 to TRBJ2-3; the D gene is possibly TRBD2 (6 bases). The DNA for the CDR3 is TGTGCCAGCAGCTTGGGGTCAGGAAGGGGACTCTCAGATACGCAGTATTTT. Its translation: CASSLGSGRGLSDTQYF.